The following is a T cell receptor (beta chain) sequence with its context. Clones were read by immunoSEQ multiplex PCR, and TCRdb kept only the in-frame ones, dropping some. The sample carries about 370,000 clones, around 92% recorded once. During active infection, Seattle patients enrolled and were then monitored through disease. This sample was included in a study of blood T cell repertoires in COVID-19. In germline, CDR1 is LNHDA, CDR2 SQIVND (reference sequence). The CDR3 is 13 residues long. V gave up 10 bases and J gave up 1 base; unmatched junction bases: 6. This receptor was identified in a young woman with COVID-19, enrolled during active disease. Source material: peripheral blood. The V call is TRBV19, the J call TRBJ2-7; 8 positions match TRBD1. The CDR3: CATMRTGSYEQYF. In DNA form, the CDR3 reads TGTGCCACCATGAGGACAGGGTCCTACGAGCAGTACTTC.